Included here is one TCR beta chain sequence, with context. The repertoire was sequenced with immunoSEQ multiplex PCR; TCRdb's copy has only in-frame clones and lacks some. Of about 370,000 clones in the sample, 89% are singletons; the top ten hold around 3%. The data stem from a study of blood T cell repertoires in COVID-19. Overall study context: Samples taken during acute and convalescent COVID-19 were collected in the United States, Italy and Spain.

The sequenced sample was peripheral blood. This TCR was recovered from a woman in her 30s with COVID-19, enrolled during active disease.

The CDR3 reads CASSLQGASNQPQHF. Written as DNA, the CDR3 is TGTGCCAGCAGCTTGCAGGGGGCGAGCAATCAGCCCCAGCATTTT. J is TRBJ1-5 and V is TRBV7-2, with 8 positions matching TRBD1. V was pared by 3 bases and J by 1 base, with 2 bases of the junction left unmatched. The CDR3 sequence is 15 residues long. Germline CDR1 SGHTA, CDR2 FQGNSA.